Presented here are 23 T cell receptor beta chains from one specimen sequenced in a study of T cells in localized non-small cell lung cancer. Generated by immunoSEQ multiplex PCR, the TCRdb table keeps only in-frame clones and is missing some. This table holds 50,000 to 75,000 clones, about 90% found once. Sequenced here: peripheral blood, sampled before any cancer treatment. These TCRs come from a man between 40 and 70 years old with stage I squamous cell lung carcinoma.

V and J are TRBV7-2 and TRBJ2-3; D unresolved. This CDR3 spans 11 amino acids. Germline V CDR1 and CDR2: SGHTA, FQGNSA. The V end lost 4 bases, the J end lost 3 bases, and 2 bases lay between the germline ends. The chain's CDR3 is CASSWTDTQYF. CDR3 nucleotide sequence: TGTGCCAGCAGCTGGACAGATACGCAGTATTTT.

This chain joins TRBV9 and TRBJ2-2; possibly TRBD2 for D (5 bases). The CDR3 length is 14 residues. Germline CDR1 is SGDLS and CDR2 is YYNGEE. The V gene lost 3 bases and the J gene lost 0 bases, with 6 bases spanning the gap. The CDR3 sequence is CASSAGSNTGELFF. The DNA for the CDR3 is TGTGCCAGCAGCGCGGGGTCGAACACCGGGGAGCTGTTTTTT.

CDR3 region: CSVAPAAQTDTQYF. The CDR3 nucleotides are TGCAGCGTTGCGCCAGCGGCCCAAACGGATACGCAGTATTTT. The chain couples TRBV29-1 to TRBJ2-3, with a possible D match to TRBD2 (5 bases). The length of the CDR3 is 14 residues. Germline V lookup: CDR1 SQVTM, CDR2 ANQGSEA. Trimming took 4 bases from V and 6 from J, leaving 17 bases between them.

The CDR3 DNA sequence: TGTGCCAGCAGCTTTCAGTTAGTGGGAGATACGCAGTATTTT. This sequence encodes CASSFQLVGDTQYF. This rearrangement joins TRBV11-2 to TRBJ2-3; D unclear. Germline CDR1 reads SGHAT; CDR2 reads FQNNGV. The CDR3 totals 14 residues. The V gene lost 3 bases and the J gene lost 5 bases, with 12 bases spanning the gap.

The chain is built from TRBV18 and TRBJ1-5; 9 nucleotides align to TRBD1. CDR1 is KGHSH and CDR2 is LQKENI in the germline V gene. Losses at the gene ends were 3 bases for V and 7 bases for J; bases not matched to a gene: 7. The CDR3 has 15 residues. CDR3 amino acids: CASSPGQGRDQPQHF. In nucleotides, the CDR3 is TGTGCCAGCTCACCCGGACAGGGGAGGGACCAGCCCCAGCATTTT.

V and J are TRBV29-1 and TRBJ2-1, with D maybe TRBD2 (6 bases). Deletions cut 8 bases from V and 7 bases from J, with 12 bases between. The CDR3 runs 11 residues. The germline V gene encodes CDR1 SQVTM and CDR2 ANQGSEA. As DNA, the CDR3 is TGCAGCCCTGGACGGGGGAATGAGCAGTTCTTC. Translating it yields CSPGRGNEQFF.

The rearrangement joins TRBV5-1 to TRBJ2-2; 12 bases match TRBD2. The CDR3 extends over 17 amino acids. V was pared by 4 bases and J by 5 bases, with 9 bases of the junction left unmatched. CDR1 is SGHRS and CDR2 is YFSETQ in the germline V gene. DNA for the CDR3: TGCGCCAGCAGCGAACTGGGACTAGCGGGCCTTACCGGGGAGCTGTTTTTT. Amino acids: CASSELGLAGLTGELFF.

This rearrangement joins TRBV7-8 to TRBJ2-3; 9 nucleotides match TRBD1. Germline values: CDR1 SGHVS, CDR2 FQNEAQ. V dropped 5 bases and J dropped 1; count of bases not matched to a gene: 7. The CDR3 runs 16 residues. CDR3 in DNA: TGTGCCAGCAGCCAAAGGGACAGGGCCCGCACAGATACGCAGTATTTT. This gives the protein CASSQRDRARTDTQYF.

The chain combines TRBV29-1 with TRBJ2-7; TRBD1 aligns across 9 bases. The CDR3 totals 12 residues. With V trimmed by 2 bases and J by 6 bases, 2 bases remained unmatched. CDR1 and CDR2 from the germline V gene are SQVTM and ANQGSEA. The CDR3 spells CSVEMDRGEQYF. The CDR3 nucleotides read TGCAGCGTTGAAATGGACAGGGGCGAGCAGTACTTC.

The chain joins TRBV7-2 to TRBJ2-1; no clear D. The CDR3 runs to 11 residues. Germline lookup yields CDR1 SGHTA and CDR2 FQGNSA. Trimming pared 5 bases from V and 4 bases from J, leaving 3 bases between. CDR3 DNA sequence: TGTGCCAGCAGCGGATACAATGAGCAGTTCTTC. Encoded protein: CASSGYNEQFF.

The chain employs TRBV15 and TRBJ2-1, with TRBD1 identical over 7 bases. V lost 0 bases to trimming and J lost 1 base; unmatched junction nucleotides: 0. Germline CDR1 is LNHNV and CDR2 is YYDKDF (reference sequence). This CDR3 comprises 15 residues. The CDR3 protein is CATSRDRGSYNEQFF. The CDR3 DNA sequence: TGTGCCACCAGCAGAGACAGGGGGTCCTACAATGAGCAGTTCTTC.

The CDR3 protein is CSAIETYEQYF. In DNA, the CDR3 is TGCAGTGCTATAGAAACCTACGAGCAGTACTTC. The J gene is TRBJ2-7, the V gene TRBV20-1; no reliable D call. V was cut by 4 bases and J by 2 bases, with 6 bases left in between. Germline V gene sequence: CDR1 DFQATT, CDR2 SNEGSKA (reference sequence). CDR3 size: 11 residues.

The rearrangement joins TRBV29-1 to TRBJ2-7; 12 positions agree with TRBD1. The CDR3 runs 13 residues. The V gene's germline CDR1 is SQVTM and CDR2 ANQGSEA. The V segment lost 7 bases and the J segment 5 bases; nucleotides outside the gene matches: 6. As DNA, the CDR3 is TGCAGCGAAACCGGGACAGGGGGCCACGAGCAGTACTTC. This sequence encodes CSETGTGGHEQYF.

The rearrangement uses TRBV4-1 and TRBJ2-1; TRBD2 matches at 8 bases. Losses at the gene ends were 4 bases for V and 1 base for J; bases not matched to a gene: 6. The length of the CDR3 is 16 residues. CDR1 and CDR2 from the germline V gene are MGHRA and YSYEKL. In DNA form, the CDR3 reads TGCGCCAGCAGCCGGTCGGGAGGGCCGTCCTACAATGAGCAGTTCTTC. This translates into CASSRSGGPSYNEQFF.

In nucleotides, the CDR3 is TGTGCCAGCAGTTCGGGGATATCTCAGCCCCAGCATTTT. It codes for CASSSGISQPQHF. The chain couples TRBV28 to TRBJ1-5, with D hard to call. Germline V CDR1 and CDR2: MDHEN, SYDVKM. V was pared by 4 bases and J by 6 bases, with 10 bases between. This CDR3 contains 13 residues. Full variable domain (rest looked up from reference TRBV28 and TRBJ1-5): DVKVTQSSRYLVKRTGEKVFLECVQDMDHENMFWYRQDPGLGLRLIYFSYDVKMKEKGDIPEGYSVSREKKERFSLILESASTNQTSMYLCASSSGISQPQHFGDGTRLSIL.

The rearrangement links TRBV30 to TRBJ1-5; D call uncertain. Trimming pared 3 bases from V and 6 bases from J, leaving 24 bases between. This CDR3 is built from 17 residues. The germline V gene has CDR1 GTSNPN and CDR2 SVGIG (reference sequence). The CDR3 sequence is CAWSDPRKPLEVQPQHF. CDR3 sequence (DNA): TGTGCCTGGAGCGATCCTCGGAAGCCCTTAGAAGTTCAGCCCCAGCATTTT.

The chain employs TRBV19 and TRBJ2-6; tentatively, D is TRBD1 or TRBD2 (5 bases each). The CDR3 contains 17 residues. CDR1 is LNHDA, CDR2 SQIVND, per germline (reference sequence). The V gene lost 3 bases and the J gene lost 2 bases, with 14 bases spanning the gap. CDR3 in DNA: TGTGCCAGTAGTATCTCGGGGCAAGGGCCTGGGGCCAACGTCCTGACTTTC. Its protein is CASSISGQGPGANVLTF. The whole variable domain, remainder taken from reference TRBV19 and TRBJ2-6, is DGGITQSPKYLFRKEGQNVTLSCEQNLNHDAMYWYRQDPGQGLRLIYYSQIVNDFQKGDIAEGYSVSREKKESFPLTVTSAQKNPTAFYLCASSISGQGPGANVLTFGAGSRLTVL.

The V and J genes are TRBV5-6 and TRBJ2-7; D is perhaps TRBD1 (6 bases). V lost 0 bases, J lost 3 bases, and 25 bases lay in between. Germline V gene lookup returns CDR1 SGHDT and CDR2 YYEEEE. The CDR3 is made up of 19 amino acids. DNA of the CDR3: TGTGCCAGCAGCTTGGGGCTCCAGCGATCATTCAGGGGTAGCTACGAGCAGTACTTC. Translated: CASSLGLQRSFRGSYEQYF.

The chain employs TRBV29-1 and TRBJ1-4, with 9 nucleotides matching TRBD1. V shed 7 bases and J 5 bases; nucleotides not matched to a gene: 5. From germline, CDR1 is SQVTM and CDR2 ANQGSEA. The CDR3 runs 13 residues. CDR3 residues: CSGGQGRNEKLFF. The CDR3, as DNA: TGCAGCGGGGGACAGGGACGGAATGAAAAACTGTTTTTT. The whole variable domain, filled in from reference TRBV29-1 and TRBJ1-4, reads SAVISQKPSRDICQRGTSLTIQCQVDSQVTMMFWYRQQPGQSLTLIATANQGSEATYESGFVIDKFPISRPNLTFSTLTVSNMSPEDSSIYLCSGGQGRNEKLFFGSGTQLSVL.

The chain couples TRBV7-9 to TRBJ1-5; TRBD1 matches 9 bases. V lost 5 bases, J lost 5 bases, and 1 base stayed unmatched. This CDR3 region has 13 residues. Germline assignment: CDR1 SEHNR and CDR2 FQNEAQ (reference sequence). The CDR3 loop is CASSRTGDQPQHF. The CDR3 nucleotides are TGTGCCAGCAGCCGGACAGGGGATCAGCCCCAGCATTTT.

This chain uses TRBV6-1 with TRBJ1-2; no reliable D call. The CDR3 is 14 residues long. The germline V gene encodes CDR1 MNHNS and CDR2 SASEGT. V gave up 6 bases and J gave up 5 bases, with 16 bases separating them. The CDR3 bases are TGTGCCAGCAGCCTTAAGGCAGAGATATATGGCTACACCTTC. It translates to CASSLKAEIYGYTF.

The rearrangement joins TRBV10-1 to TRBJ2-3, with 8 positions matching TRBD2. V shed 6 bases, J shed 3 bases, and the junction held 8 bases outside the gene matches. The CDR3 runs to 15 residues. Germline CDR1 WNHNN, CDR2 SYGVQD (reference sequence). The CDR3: CASSEAPGGTDTQYF. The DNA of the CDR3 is TGCGCCAGCAGCGAGGCCCCGGGGGGGACAGATACGCAGTATTTT.

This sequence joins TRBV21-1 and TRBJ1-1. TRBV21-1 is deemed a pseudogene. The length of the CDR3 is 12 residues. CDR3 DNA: TGTGCCAGCAGCTCGGGAGGCCGAGAAGCTTTCTTT. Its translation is CASSSGGREAFF.